These 23 T cell receptor beta chains came from one sample sequenced in a study of CD8 T cells in Susac syndrome. Random hexamers were used to reverse transcribe 0.5 to 1 ug of RNA. TCRdb analysed the immunoSEQ multiplex PCR reads with MiXCR anew, one entry per CDR3 protein. The table has around 140,000 distinct CDR3 sequences, roughly 95% seen once. Source material: CD4+ T cells from PBMCs. The receptors were sampled from a human donor in good health.

The chain recombines TRBV4-2 with TRBJ2-6; no clear D. This CDR3 is 16 amino acids long. Trimming left V 6 bases short and J 2 bases short, with 14 bases between. The V gene's germline CDR1 is LGHNA and CDR2 YNFKEQ. CDR3 sequence reads: CASRGVLGPGANVLTF. The CDR3 bases are TGTGCCAGCAGAGGAGTTCTAGGACCTGGGGCCAACGTCCTGACTTTC.

V gene TRBV18 combines with J gene TRBJ2-4; 8 bases agree with TRBD1. CDR1 and CDR2 from the germline V gene are KGHSH and LQKENI. The trim removed 3 bases at V and 0 bases at J, leaving 1 base unmatched. The CDR3 is made up of 15 amino acids. The DNA of the CDR3 is TGTGCCAGCTCACCCCAGGGGGCAGCCAAAAACATTCAGTACTTC. This encodes CASSPQGAAKNIQYF.

CDR3 loop: CSVAAERADTQYF. CDR3 nucleotide sequence: TGCAGCGTTGCGGCAGAGCGAGCAGATACGCAGTATTTT. The rearrangement uses TRBV29-1 and TRBJ2-3; D is uncertain. Germline V CDR1 and CDR2: SQVTM, ANQGSEA. This CDR3 contains 13 residues. The germline V and J ends were trimmed by 4 bases and 4 bases, with 12 bases remaining between them.

The chain has TRBV20-1 and TRBJ2-4; the match to TRBD1 covers 7 bases. With 6 bases clipped from V and 1 base from J, the junction kept 9 bases outside the gene matches. The CDR3 loop spans 15 amino acids. Germline assignment: CDR1 DFQATT and CDR2 SNEGSKA (reference sequence). Here the CDR3 reads CSARDSLRAKNIQYF. CDR3 in DNA: TGCAGTGCAAGGGACAGCCTAAGGGCCAAAAACATTCAGTACTTC.

This rearrangement joins TRBV6-2 or TRBV6-3 to TRBJ2-7; 7 bases agree with TRBD2. Trimming took 4 bases from V and 1 from J; bases not matched to a gene: 28. Germline CDR1 and CDR2: MNHEY and SVGEGT. The CDR3 runs to 22 residues. CDR3 loop: CASSSFFGTGKTSELWSYEQYF. The CDR3 DNA sequence: TGTGCCAGCAGTTCATTCTTCGGGACGGGGAAAACTAGCGAGCTGTGGTCCTACGAGCAGTACTTC.

This chain uses TRBV5-1 with TRBJ2-7, with 7 positions matching TRBD1. The CDR3 extends over 12 amino acids. Germline V gives CDR1 SGHRS, CDR2 YFSETQ. CDR3 loop: CVPADRRYEQYF. The CDR3 coding sequence is TGCGTTCCCGCGGACAGGCGGTACGAGCAGTACTTC.

This CDR3 reads CASSFPILGYGYTF. The CDR3 DNA follows: TGTGCCAGCAGCTTCCCCATACTCGGCTATGGCTACACCTTC. The chain uses TRBV7-2 and TRBJ1-2; D remains unclear. In germline, CDR1 is SGHTA, CDR2 FQGNSA. V dropped 3 bases and J dropped 4 bases, with 12 bases sitting between them. The CDR3 contains 14 residues.

This rearrangement joins TRBV6-2 or TRBV6-3 to TRBJ1-3, with no clear D. Germline lookup yields CDR1 MNHEY and CDR2 SVGEGT. The CDR3 loop spans 15 amino acids. V shed 5 bases and J shed 0 bases, with 11 bases lying between them. CDR3 coding DNA: TGTGCCAGCAGTCGGACCTCTATCTCTGGAAACACCATATATTTT. Its protein product is CASSRTSISGNTIYF.

The gene calls are TRBV19 and TRBJ1-4; D not certain. CDR1 LNHDA and CDR2 SQIVND come from the germline V gene (reference sequence). The CDR3 loop spans 13 amino acids. V lost 5 bases and J 6 bases, leaving 10 bases between the germline ends. DNA of the CDR3: TGTGCCAGTAGTGTGGACCTCGATGAAAAACTGTTTTTT. It translates to CASSVDLDEKLFF. The full variable domain, rest sourced from reference TRBV19 and TRBJ1-4, is DGGITQSPKYLFRKEGQNVTLSCEQNLNHDAMYWYRQDPGQGLRLIYYSQIVNDFQKGDIAEGYSVSREKKESFPLTVTSAQKNPTAFYLCASSVDLDEKLFFGSGTQLSVL.

The chain uses TRBV30 and TRBJ2-7; D unresolved. Germline-derived CDR1 and CDR2 are GTSNPN and SVGIG (reference sequence). The ends were cut back, 2 bases at V and 5 bases at J, with 4 bases in the middle. The CDR3 covers 10 residues. In DNA form, the CDR3 reads TGTGCCTGGAGTAACCACGAGCAGTACTTC. Residues: CAWSNHEQYF. Full variable domain (rest looked up from reference TRBV30 and TRBJ2-7): SQTIHQWPATLVQPVGSPLSLECTVEGTSNPNLYWYRQAAGRGLQLLFYSVGIGQISSEVPQNLSASRPQDRQFILSSKKLLLSDSGFYLCAWSNHEQYFGPGTRLTVT.

The chain uses TRBV6-2 or TRBV6-3 and TRBJ2-7; TRBD1 agrees at 9 bases. Germline lookup yields CDR1 MNHEY and CDR2 SVGEGT. CDR3 size: 18 residues. V lost 5 bases, J lost 0 bases, and 14 bases stayed unmatched. CDR3 sequence (DNA): TGTGCCAGCAGTCATACTTTCGGGACAGGGAAGAGCTCCTACGAGCAGTACTTC. This sequence encodes CASSHTFGTGKSSYEQYF.

The rearrangement links TRBV5-1 to TRBJ2-7; 13 nucleotides agree with TRBD2. There are 16 residues in the CDR3. V lost 2 bases, J lost 1 base, and 3 bases stayed unmatched. Germline loops: CDR1 SGHRS, CDR2 YFSETQ. CDR3 sequence: CASSLGLAGESYEQYF. CDR3 DNA sequence: TGCGCCAGCAGCTTAGGACTAGCGGGAGAGTCCTACGAGCAGTACTTC.

This chain joins TRBV30 and TRBJ1-5, with TRBD1 matching 7 bases. CDR3 length: 14 amino acids. Germline CDR1 is GTSNPN and CDR2 is SVGIG (reference sequence). V trimming: 0 bases; J trimming: 5 bases; junction bases outside the gene matches: 4. CDR3 sequence reads: CAWSVVQGDQPQHF. CDR3 DNA sequence: TGTGCCTGGAGTGTTGTCCAGGGGGATCAGCCCCAGCATTTT.

In its sample, this clonotype was seen once. The rearrangement uses TRBV5-1 and TRBJ2-7, with D hard to call. In germline, CDR1 is SGHRS, CDR2 YFSETQ. This CDR3 region has 15 residues. V lost 0 bases to trimming and J lost 2 bases, with 12 bases between them. The CDR3 DNA is TGCGCCAGCAGCTTGGACGCCCCTACTACCTACGAGCAGTACTTC. Translated, it gives CASSLDAPTTYEQYF.

The chain combines TRBV10-1 with TRBJ1-2; 7 nucleotides agree with TRBD1. Germline CDR1 and CDR2: WNHNN and SYGVQD (reference sequence). V was pared by 2 bases and J by 10 bases, with 7 bases of the junction left unmatched. This CDR3 comprises 13 residues. In nucleotides, the CDR3 is TGCGCCAGCAGTGAGAGACAGGGTGATTCCTACACCTTC. Translating it yields CASSERQGDSYTF.

CDR3 protein: CASSVGQVNYGYTF. CDR3 nucleotides: TGTGCCAGCAGCGTAGGACAGGTGAACTATGGCTACACCTTC. This chain links TRBV9 with TRBJ1-2; D may be TRBD1 (6 bases). This CDR3 spans 14 amino acids. The V end lost 0 bases, the J end lost 2 bases, and 8 bases lay between the germline ends. CDR1 and CDR2 (germline): SGDLS, YYNGEE. Using reference TRBV9 and TRBJ1-2 for the parts outside the CDR3, the full variable domain is DSGVTQTPKHLITATGQRVTLRCSPRSGDLSVYWYQQSLDQGLQFLIQYYNGEERAKGNILERFSAQQFPDLHSELNLSSLELGDSALYFCASSVGQVNYGYTFGSGTRLTVV.

V usage is TRBV2 and J usage is TRBJ2-1; D not certain. V gave up 6 bases and J gave up 2 bases, with 8 bases separating them. Germline loops: CDR1 SNHLY, CDR2 FYNNEI. CDR3 size: 13 residues. CDR3 nucleotide sequence: TGTGCCAGCAGGGCTGGGACCTACAATGAGCAGTTCTTC. It is translated as CASRAGTYNEQFF.

This clonotype was picked up one time. The chain uses TRBV7-9 and TRBJ2-7; D unclear. Trimming left V 5 bases short and J 4 bases short, with 18 bases between. The CDR3 consists of 15 residues. Germline V gene lookup returns CDR1 SEHNR and CDR2 FQNEAQ (reference sequence). The CDR3 is CASSIGPPGPYEQYF. CDR3 bases: TGTGCCAGCAGCATCGGGCCCCCTGGGCCTTACGAGCAGTACTTC. The full variable domain, completed using reference TRBV7-9 and TRBJ2-7, is DTGVSQNPRHKITKRGQNVTFRCDPISEHNRLYWYRQTLGQGPEFLTYFQNEAQLEKSRLLSDRFSAERPKGSFSTLEIQRTEQGDSAMYLCASSIGPPGPYEQYFGPGTRLTVT.

This clonotype was seen a single time. The V call is TRBV18, the J call TRBJ2-5, with TRBD1 matching over 7 bases. The CDR3 loop spans 16 amino acids. J gave up 5 bases and V 0 bases, and 9 bases lay outside the gene matches. Germline V gene data show CDR1 as KGHSH and CDR2 as LQKENI. In nucleotides, the CDR3 is TGTGCCAGCTCACCACCCGACAGCCCCAGGGGGGAGACCCAGTACTTC. Protein: CASSPPDSPRGETQYF.

V and J are TRBV30 and TRBJ1-1; weak D call: TRBD1 (5 bases). CDR1 is GTSNPN and CDR2 is SVGIG in the germline V gene (reference sequence). The CDR3 has 14 residues. With 2 bases removed from V and 3 bases from J, the gap between germline ends came to 13 bases. CDR3 loop: CAWSRDPRDTEAFF. The DNA of the CDR3 is TGTGCCTGGAGTCGGGACCCCCGGGACACTGAAGCTTTCTTT.

This chain uses TRBV28 with TRBJ2-7; unclear D gene. The germline V gene has CDR1 MDHEN and CDR2 SYDVKM. The CDR3 spans 14 residues. V lost 3 bases, J lost 0 bases, and 9 bases lay in between. The CDR3 protein is CASSFFRSSYEQYF. The CDR3 nucleotides are TGTGCCAGCAGTTTTTTCCGGAGCTCCTACGAGCAGTACTTC.

V and J are TRBV3-1 and TRBJ2-5, with 12 bases matching TRBD2. V was pared by 2 bases and J by 4 bases, with 2 bases of the junction left unmatched. The CDR3 has 15 residues. Germline CDR1 reads LGHDT; CDR2 reads YNNKEL (reference sequence). In DNA, the CDR3 is TGTGCCAGCAGCCAACCGGGACTAGCGGGAGAGACCCAGTACTTC. Amino acid sequence: CASSQPGLAGETQYF.

The J gene is TRBJ2-3, the V gene TRBV4-2; 13 bases map to TRBD2. This CDR3 is 18 amino acids long. J was trimmed by 3 bases and V by 2 bases; bases with no gene match: 8. In germline, CDR1 is LGHNA, CDR2 YNFKEQ. The CDR3 nucleotides read TGTGCCAGCAGCCAATCCTGGACTAGCGGGAGTGGAACAGATACGCAGTATTTT. It translates to CASSQSWTSGSGTDTQYF.